This is a list of T cell receptor beta chains from one sample in a study of blood T cell repertoires in COVID-19. Here immunoSEQ multiplex PCR was the method, and the copy in TCRdb shows in-frame clones only, minus some. The data show approximately 150,000 clones, with 85% to 90% seen just once and roughly 2% held by the top ten. The sequenced sample was peripheral blood. These receptors originate from a man aged 50-60 years who had recovered from COVID-19. Both conserved end residues are part of each CDR3. A D gene is named only where the DNA matches it firmly. Part of the rows lack a size; the others show once, few, many or a class for expanded clones.

V	J	D	size	length	CDR3	DNA
TRBV7-9	TRBJ1-5	.	.	15	CASSPGGVENQPQHF	TGTGCCAGCAGCCCGGGGGGGGTAGAGAATCAGCCCCAGCATTTT
TRBV19	TRBJ2-2	TRBD2	.	16	CASRKGGSGRTGELFF	TGTGCCAGTAGAAAAGGCGGTAGCGGGAGGACCGGGGAGCTGTTTTTT
TRBV14	TRBJ2-7	TRBD1	few	12	CASSQQGAEQYF	TGTGCCAGCAGCCAGCAGGGGGCCGAGCAGTACTTC
TRBV9	TRBJ1-1	.	.	15	CASSVVGAGDTEAFF	TGTGCCAGCAGCGTAGTTGGGGCGGGGGACACTGAAGCTTTCTTT
TRBV28	TRBJ2-4	TRBD1	.	14	CASSSTIQGNIQYF	TGTGCCAGCAGTTCGACAATACAGGGGAACATTCAGTACTTC
TRBV5-4	TRBJ2-1	.	.	15	CASSSAGNLDNEQFF	TGTGCCAGCAGCTCTGCCGGGAACTTGGACAATGAGCAGTTCTTC
TRBV11-1	TRBJ2-2	.	once	12	CATREGTGELFF	TGTGCCACTCGAGAGGGCACCGGGGAGCTGTTTTTT
TRBV5-1	TRBJ2-3	TRBD2	.	17	CASSTGLAGAFTDTQYF	TGCGCCAGCAGCACCGGACTAGCGGGGGCCTTCACAGATACGCAGTATTTT
TRBV3-1/TRBV3-2	TRBJ2-3	.	once	15	CASSQGLASTDTQYF	TGTGCCAGCAGCCAAGGGCTAGCTAGCACAGATACGCAGTATTTT
TRBV9	TRBJ2-1	TRBD2	.	16	CASSATGTSVYNEQFF	TGTGCCAGCAGCGCTACCGGGACTAGTGTATACAATGAGCAGTTCTTC
TRBV6-1	TRBJ1-6	.	.	14	CASSEPGSFSPLHF	TGTGCCAGCAGTGAACCGGGATCCTTTTCACCCCTCCACTTT
TRBV6-1	TRBJ2-5	.	once	14	CASSEGIREETQYF	TGTGCCAGCAGTGAAGGAATCAGGGAAGAGACCCAGTACTTC
TRBV5-1	TRBJ2-1	TRBD1	.	16	CASSLSAGTGSNEQFF	TGCGCCAGCAGCTTGAGTGCCGGGACAGGGTCAAATGAGCAGTTCTTC
TRBV6-5	TRBJ1-1	TRBD1	.	15	CASTRGDRGNTEAFF	TGTGCCAGCACTCGAGGGGACAGAGGGAACACTGAAGCTTTCTTT
TRBV11-2	TRBJ2-7	TRBD1	once	15	CASSPGTASRYEQYF	TGTGCCAGCAGCCCGGGGACAGCTTCGAGGTACGAGCAGTACTTC
TRBV30	TRBJ1-1	.	.	13	CAWSVAGGTEAFF	TGTGCCTGGAGTGTAGCCGGGGGCACTGAAGCTTTCTTT
TRBV18	TRBJ2-7	TRBD2	.	15	CASSPSRGDLYEQYF	TGTGCCAGCTCACCATCGCGGGGGGACCTCTACGAGCAGTACTTC
TRBV6-5	TRBJ2-2	TRBD1	.	15	CASSPGQGNTGELFF	TGTGCCAGCAGCCCGGGACAGGGGAACACCGGGGAGCTGTTTTTT
TRBV6-2/TRBV6-3	TRBJ1-4	TRBD1	.	15	CASSYADRVGEKLFF	TGTGCCAGCAGTTACGCCGACAGGGTCGGTGAAAAACTGTTTTTT
TRBV19	TRBJ2-5	.	.	15	CASSKVAARGETQYF	TGTGCCAGTAGTAAGGTAGCGGCCCGTGGAGAGACCCAGTACTTC
TRBV2	TRBJ1-6	.	once	14	CASRGVGGNSPLHF	TGTGCCAGCAGGGGGGTAGGGGGAAATTCACCCCTCCACTTT
TRBV27	TRBJ2-1	.	few	15	CASSPVEGVYNEQFF	TGTGCCAGCAGTCCTGTGGAGGGAGTCTACAATGAGCAGTTCTTC
TRBV5-1	TRBJ2-4	.	.	16	CASSLGDKLAKNIQYF	TGCGCCAGCAGCTTGGGGGACAAGTTAGCCAAAAACATTCAGTACTTC
TRBV27	TRBJ2-7	TRBD1	.	16	CASSLLPGTGAYEQYF	TGTGCCAGCAGTCTATTACCCGGGACAGGGGCCTACGAGCAGTACTTC
TRBV24-1	TRBJ2-5	TRBD1	.	16	CATSDRTGMFRETQYF	TGTGCCACCAGTGATCGGACAGGGATGTTTCGGGAGACCCAGTACTTC
TRBV7-7	TRBJ2-3	TRBD1	.	15	CASSPNRGSTDTQYF	TGTGCCAGCAGTCCAAACAGGGGTAGCACAGATACGCAGTATTTT
TRBV11-3	TRBJ2-7	.	.	13	CASSPRGRYEQYF	TGTGCCAGCAGCCCTCGCGGCCGCTACGAGCAGTACTTC
TRBV5-1	TRBJ2-7	TRBD1	.	15	CASSERQGTSYEQYF	TGCGCCAGCAGCGAAAGACAGGGGACTTCCTACGAGCAGTACTTC
TRBV28	TRBJ1-3	.	.	17	CASSTPNSGQGGNTIYF	TGTGCCAGCAGTACCCCCAATTCAGGGCAGGGTGGAAACACCATATATTTT
TRBV6-5	TRBJ2-7	TRBD1	.	13	CASSLGTEYQQYF	TGTGCCAGCAGTCTCGGGACAGAGTACCAGCAGTACTTC
TRBV30	TRBJ1-5	.	.	15	CAWSKRPGENQPQHF	TGTGCCTGGAGTAAAAGGCCAGGGGAGAATCAGCCCCAGCATTTT
TRBV7-9	TRBJ1-4	TRBD1	.	17	CASSATGLVATNEKLFF	TGTGCCAGCAGCGCGACAGGGTTGGTTGCAACTAATGAAAAACTGTTTTTT
TRBV28	TRBJ2-3	.	.	17	CASSSNVGARSTDTQYF	TGTGCCAGCAGTTCCAACGTTGGGGCTAGAAGTACAGATACGCAGTATTTT
TRBV13	TRBJ1-4	.	.	14	CASSLRGADEKLFF	TGTGCCAGCAGCTTAAGGGGCGCGGATGAAAAACTGTTTTTT
TRBV6-1	TRBJ1-2	.	.	16	CASSATPLNRVYGYTF	TGTGCCAGCAGTGCCACCCCGTTGAACAGGGTCTATGGCTACACCTTC
TRBV7-9	TRBJ2-7	TRBD1	.	14	CASRTQGSSYEQYF	TGTGCCAGCAGAACACAGGGGTCCTCCTACGAGCAGTACTTC
TRBV5-1	TRBJ1-2	.	.	15	CASSLLGKAEIGYTF	TGCGCCAGCAGCTTGCTCGGGAAGGCGGAGATTGGCTACACCTTC
TRBV2	TRBJ2-4	.	.	14	CASMEGVAKNIQYF	TGTGCCAGCATGGAAGGGGTGGCCAAAAACATTCAGTACTTC
TRBV5-6	TRBJ1-5	TRBD1	.	15	CASSTRDRGTQPQHF	TGTGCCAGCAGCACCCGGGACAGGGGAACTCAGCCCCAGCATTTT
TRBV7-2	TRBJ2-7	.	.	13	CASSLAISLEQYF	TGTGCCAGCAGCTTAGCGATTAGCCTCGAGCAGTACTTC
TRBV10-2	TRBJ1-1	.	once	14	CASSELTASTEAFF	TGCGCCAGCAGTGAGTTGACAGCGAGCACTGAAGCTTTCTTT
TRBV5-4	TRBJ1-1	TRBD1	.	15	CASSLWAGGNTEAFF	TGTGCCAGCAGCTTGTGGGCAGGGGGAAATACTGAAGCTTTCTTT